What follows are 31 T cell receptor beta chains derived from one specimen sequenced in a study of blood T cell repertoires in COVID-19. The protocol was immunoSEQ multiplex PCR, while the TCRdb copy is restricted to in-frame clones and leaves out a portion. The sample lists a few hundred thousand clones, about 87% seen once, with approximately 8% in the top ten. Sequencing was performed on peripheral blood. The receptors were sampled from a woman between 45 and 65 years old who had recovered from COVID-19.

This clone was counted only a few times. This chain uses TRBV7-9 with TRBJ1-4, with 9 positions matching TRBD1. Trimming took 5 bases from V and 7 from J; bases not matched to a gene: 8. CDR1 is SEHNR and CDR2 is FQNEAQ in the germline V gene (reference sequence). The CDR3 loop spans 15 amino acids. CDR3 DNA sequence: TGTGCCAGCAGCACCTACCGGGACAGGGCTGAAAAACTGTTTTTT. It encodes CASSTYRDRAEKLFF.

The genes are TRBV11-2 and TRBJ2-5; possibly TRBD2 for D (7 bases). V was cut by 2 bases and J by 5 bases, with 12 bases left in between. There are 14 residues in the CDR3. Germline V lookup: CDR1 SGHAT, CDR2 FQNNGV. This chain's CDR3 is CASSLPGGRETQYF. The CDR3 region has the DNA TGTGCCAGCAGCTTACCCGGGGGGCGGGAGACCCAGTACTTC.

The chain is built from TRBV10-3 and TRBJ1-6; D not certain. The germline gives CDR1 ENHRY, CDR2 SYGVKD. Trimming shortened V by 9 bases and J by 0 bases, and 15 bases separated the two germline ends. The CDR3 runs to 16 residues. CDR3 loop: CAIESRTSSYNSPLHF. In DNA form, the CDR3 reads TGTGCCATAGAATCCAGGACTAGCTCCTATAATTCACCCCTCCACTTT.

This chain joins TRBV6-5 and TRBJ2-7, with TRBD2 matching 8 bases. In germline, CDR1 is MNHEY, CDR2 SVGAGI. This CDR3 is built from 15 residues. With V trimmed by 4 bases and J by 7 bases, 12 bases remained unmatched. The CDR3 region has the DNA TGTGCCAGCAGTTCCTCCCGGAGGGGACTAGAAGAGCAGTACTTC. It translates to CASSSSRRGLEEQYF.

The V call is TRBV2, the J call TRBJ2-3; 11 positions agree with TRBD2. This CDR3 has 14 residues. Trimming removed 8 bases from V and 1 base from J; junction bases left unmatched: 2. Germline V lookup: CDR1 SNHLY, CDR2 FYNNEI. CDR3 nucleotides: TGTGCCAGCCTTAGCGGGGGGGGCACAGATACGCAGTATTTT. Protein sequence: CASLSGGGTDTQYF.

This rearrangement joins TRBV19 to TRBJ2-7; possible D gene TRBD2, 5 bases. V was trimmed by 3 bases and J by 6 bases, leaving 21 bases between them. CDR3 length: 16 amino acids. Germline lookup yields CDR1 LNHDA and CDR2 SQIVND (reference sequence). CDR3 loop: CASSIGGQVGSGEQYF. CDR3 nucleotide sequence: TGTGCCAGTAGTATCGGAGGCCAGGTGGGTTCTGGCGAGCAGTACTTC.

The chain is built from TRBV28 and TRBJ2-5; 11 bases agree with TRBD1. The trim removed 5 bases at V and 2 bases at J, leaving 7 bases unmatched. The CDR3 has 16 residues. Germline lookup yields CDR1 MDHEN and CDR2 SYDVKM. CDR3 coding DNA: TGTGCCAGCAGTCCCTGGACAGGGGGCGGGCAAGAGACCCAGTACTTC. The encoded protein is CASSPWTGGGQETQYF.

This rearrangement joins TRBV11-2 to TRBJ2-1; weak D call: TRBD1 (6 bases). The germline V gene encodes CDR1 SGHAT and CDR2 FQNNGV. CDR3 size: 15 residues. Between the trimmed V and J ends, which lost 6 bases and 4 bases, there was a span of 16 bases. For the CDR3, the DNA is TGTGCCAGCAGTCTGACAGGAGATTTATACAATGAGCAGTTCTTC. It codes for CASSLTGDLYNEQFF.

The J gene is TRBJ1-5, the V gene TRBV19, with D uncertain. Germline assignment: CDR1 LNHDA and CDR2 SQIVND (reference sequence). V lost 4 bases and J 5 bases, leaving 12 bases between the germline ends. The CDR3 extends over 14 amino acids. CDR3 residues: CASSTVLRHQPQHF. Written as DNA, the CDR3 is TGTGCCAGTAGTACCGTTTTGAGGCATCAGCCCCAGCATTTT.

This clone has only a few counts. V is TRBV12-5 and J is TRBJ2-2, with D possibly matching TRBD1 (6 bases). Between the trimmed V and J ends, which lost 7 bases and 5 bases, there was a span of 17 bases. Germline loops: CDR1 LGHNT, CDR2 FRNRAP. CDR3 size: 15 residues. The CDR3 sequence: CASAMHRDGTGELFF. Written as DNA, the CDR3 is TGTGCTAGTGCCATGCACAGGGACGGGACCGGGGAGCTGTTTTTT.

The CDR3 reads CAWSRGQGGTDTQYF. CDR3 sequence (DNA): TGTGCCTGGAGTAGGGGACAGGGGGGCACAGATACGCAGTATTTT. This chain uses TRBV30 with TRBJ2-3; 11 bases map to TRBD1. The CDR3 length is 15 residues. The V segment lost 2 bases and the J segment 1 base; nucleotides outside the gene matches: 2. From germline, CDR1 is GTSNPN and CDR2 SVGIG (reference sequence). The full variable domain, its missing parts supplied by reference TRBV30 and TRBJ2-3, is SQTIHQWPATLVQPVGSPLSLECTVEGTSNPNLYWYRQAAGRGLQLLFYSVGIGQISSEVPQNLSASRPQDRQFILSSKKLLLSDSGFYLCAWSRGQGGTDTQYFGPGTRLTVL.

The rearrangement joins TRBV15 to TRBJ1-1; D uncertain. CDR1 and CDR2 from the germline V gene are LNHNV and YYDKDF (reference sequence). The length of the CDR3 is 13 residues. Trimming pared 6 bases from V and 3 bases from J, leaving 11 bases between. CDR3 sequence (DNA): TGTGCCACCAGGTCCGGGATTGACACTGAAGCTTTCTTT. This encodes CATRSGIDTEAFF.

CDR3 DNA: TGTGCCACCAGCAGAGGAGCGGGGGGCGGGTACGAGCAGTACTTC. It codes for CATSRGAGGGYEQYF. This chain connects TRBV15 to TRBJ2-7; 9 nucleotides line up with TRBD2. The CDR3 runs 15 residues. After removal of 1 base from V and 4 bases from J, the junction contained 5 bases not matched to a gene. CDR1 is LNHNV and CDR2 is YYDKDF in the germline V gene (reference sequence).

This rearrangement joins TRBV2 to TRBJ1-1, with 10 bases that match TRBD1. V trimming: 7 bases; J trimming: 0 bases; junction bases outside the gene matches: 2. Germline lookup yields CDR1 SNHLY and CDR2 FYNNEI. CDR3 length: 14 residues. The CDR3 region is CASNDRGLNTEAFF. The CDR3 DNA reads TGTGCCAGCAATGACAGGGGGCTGAACACTGAAGCTTTCTTT. Based on the CDR3 plus reference TRBV2 and TRBJ1-1, the full variable domain is EPEVTQTPSHQVTQMGQEVILRCVPISNHLYFYWYRQILGQKVEFLVSFYNNEISEKSEIFDDQFSVERPDGSNFTLKIRSTKLEDSAMYFCASNDRGLNTEAFFGQGTRLTVV.

This clone showed up just a few times. The chain carries TRBV5-6 and TRBJ1-4, with TRBD1 matching over 7 bases. With 3 bases clipped from V and 7 bases from J, the junction kept 9 bases outside the gene matches. Germline assignment: CDR1 SGHDT and CDR2 YYEEEE. CDR3 length equals 15 residues. CDR3: CASSSSGGRFEKLFF. The CDR3 nucleotides are TGTGCCAGCAGCTCATCAGGGGGAAGGTTTGAAAAACTGTTTTTT.

To note about this clone: The sample has other DNA sequences that encode this CDR3 too. The gene calls are TRBV24-1 and TRBJ2-7; weak D call: TRBD2 (5 bases). V was trimmed by 1 base and J by 4 bases, leaving 7 bases between them. Germline values: CDR1 KGHDR, CDR2 SFDVKD. There are 13 residues in the CDR3. In DNA form, the CDR3 reads TGTGCCACCAGTGATTTCCCGGGGTACGAGCAGTACTTC. Its protein product is CATSDFPGYEQYF.

The rearrangement uses TRBV28 and TRBJ1-2, with D possibly TRBD1 on 5 matching bases. V was shortened by 5 bases and J by 0 bases, with 13 bases between the two germline ends. This CDR3 spans 15 amino acids. Per the germline V gene, CDR1 is MDHEN and CDR2 is SYDVKM. The CDR3 DNA reads as TGTGCCAGCAGTGTTGTAGGACAAACTAACTATGGCTACACCTTC. It encodes CASSVVGQTNYGYTF.

The gene calls are TRBV7-6 and TRBJ1-1; 7 bases agree with TRBD1. V shed 1 base and J 6 bases; nucleotides not matched to a gene: 8. This CDR3 is built from 15 residues. Germline CDR1 and CDR2: SGHVS and FNYEAQ. CDR3 coding DNA: TGTGCCAGCAGCTTAGTACCCGACAGGGACCCTGAAGCTTTCTTT. Translation: CASSLVPDRDPEAFF.

This clone was counted a single time. The CDR3 region has the DNA TGCAGCGTTGATACGGGATCACCTAATTCACCCCTCCACTTT. Protein product: CSVDTGSPNSPLHF. The chain carries TRBV29-1 and TRBJ1-6; D remains unclear. The CDR3 is 14 residues long. Trimming removed 3 bases at V and 6 bases at J, with 12 bases between. From germline, CDR1 is SQVTM and CDR2 ANQGSEA.

The rearrangement uses TRBV2 and TRBJ2-2; TRBD1 agrees at 7 bases. The trim removed 7 bases at V and 4 bases at J, leaving 9 bases unmatched. Germline loops: CDR1 SNHLY, CDR2 FYNNEI. The CDR3 contains 15 residues. CDR3 sequence: CASTGGQVPTGELFF. CDR3 coding DNA: TGTGCCAGCACCGGCGGACAGGTGCCCACCGGGGAGCTGTTTTTT.

The chain carries TRBV7-2 and TRBJ2-1; D might be TRBD2 (6 bases). The CDR3 loop spans 15 amino acids. Per the germline V gene, CDR1 is SGHTA and CDR2 is FQGNSA. V shed 1 base and J shed 3 bases, with 10 bases lying between them. The CDR3 reads CASSLGREDYNEQFF. The CDR3 nucleotides are TGTGCCAGCAGCTTAGGGCGGGAAGACTACAATGAGCAGTTCTTC. Complete variable domain (other parts from reference TRBV7-2 and TRBJ2-1): GAGVSQSPSNKVTEKGKDVELRCDPISGHTALYWYRQSLGQGLEFLIYFQGNSAPDKSGLPSDRFSAERTGGSVSTLTIQRTQQEDSAVYLCASSLGREDYNEQFFGPGTRLTVL.

The rearrangement joins TRBV19 to TRBJ2-1, with 8 bases that match TRBD2. Trimming removed 4 bases from V and 0 bases from J; junction bases left unmatched: 8. Germline CDR1 reads LNHDA; CDR2 reads SQIVND (reference sequence). The CDR3 contains 17 residues. The CDR3 region has the DNA TGTGCCAGTAGTAAGAGAAAAGCGGGAGCCTCCTACAATGAGCAGTTCTTC. Residues: CASSKRKAGASYNEQFF.

This clone occurred once. The chain recombines TRBV29-1 with TRBJ2-7, with 7 bases matching TRBD1. Trimming at V came to 0 bases and at J to 5 bases, leaving 10 bases not matched to a gene. Germline V gene sequence: CDR1 SQVTM, CDR2 ANQGSEA. This CDR3 has 15 residues. CDR3 sequence: CSVEERGRGTNEQYF. The CDR3 DNA reads TGCAGCGTTGAAGAAAGGGGCAGGGGGACCAACGAGCAGTACTTC.

This chain connects TRBV28 to TRBJ2-2; 9 bases map to TRBD2. The germline gives CDR1 MDHEN, CDR2 SYDVKM. Trimming took 3 bases from V and 0 from J; bases not matched to a gene: 5. The CDR3 runs to 17 residues. The CDR3 reads CASSFPGLAPNTGELFF. The CDR3 DNA sequence: TGTGCCAGCAGTTTCCCCGGACTAGCGCCGAACACCGGGGAGCTGTTTTTT.

For this clone: In the same sample, other DNA sequences code for this CDR3. The chain links TRBV12-3 or TRBV12-4 to TRBJ1-5, with D hard to call. Trimming took off 1 base at V and 5 bases at J, with 6 bases between the two ends. This CDR3 has 13 amino acids. CDR3 in DNA: TGTGCCAGCAGTTTAGGTGGAGATCAGCCCCAGCATTTT. The encoded protein is CASSLGGDQPQHF.

The chain links TRBV7-2 to TRBJ2-1, with 7 bases that match TRBD2. The CDR3 totals 14 residues. V trimming: 5 bases; J trimming: 6 bases; junction bases outside the gene matches: 7. Per germline, CDR1 SGHTA and CDR2 FQGNSA. The CDR3 DNA follows: TGTGCCAGCAGCCCGCAACCTAGCGGCAATGAGCAGTTCTTC. Residues: CASSPQPSGNEQFF.

This sequence joins TRBV27 and TRBJ2-7; the D is unclear. Trimming cost V 3 bases and J 0 bases, with 9 bases left between them. Germline CDR1 and CDR2: MNHEY and SMNVEV (reference sequence). This CDR3 comprises 14 residues. CDR3 sequence (DNA): TGTGCCAGCAGTTTTCTAAGAGGCTCCTACGAGCAGTACTTC. Encoded protein: CASSFLRGSYEQYF.

This chain connects TRBV19 to TRBJ1-6, with TRBD1 as a possible D gene (6 bases). Per germline, CDR1 LNHDA and CDR2 SQIVND (reference sequence). This CDR3 contains 13 residues. V lost 5 bases, J lost 8 bases, and 10 bases lay in between. The CDR3 DNA reads TGTGCCAGTAGTGTCCGACAGGATTCACCCCTCCACTTT. This translates into CASSVRQDSPLHF.

The rearrangement uses TRBV5-1 and TRBJ2-3, with TRBD2 matching over 7 bases. This CDR3 is 14 amino acids long. With 7 bases clipped from V and 2 bases from J, the junction kept 7 bases outside the gene matches. CDR1 and CDR2 (germline): SGHRS, YFSETQ. Here the CDR3 reads CASGPLANTDTQYF. For the CDR3, the DNA is TGCGCCAGCGGTCCACTAGCGAACACAGATACGCAGTATTTT.

This clone has just one count. The J gene is TRBJ2-1, the V gene TRBV7-3; 7 nucleotides match TRBD2. The CDR3 has 14 amino acids. The trim removed 5 bases at V and 8 bases at J, leaving 9 bases unmatched. Germline loops: CDR1 SGHTA, CDR2 FQGTGA. The CDR3 sequence: CASSPPGREDEQFF. DNA of the CDR3: TGTGCCAGCAGCCCCCCGGGCCGGGAGGATGAGCAGTTCTTC. The full variable domain, in which reference TRBV7-3 and TRBJ2-1 provide the parts outside the CDR3, is GAGVSQTPSNKVTEKGKYVELRCDPISGHTALYWYRQSLGQGPEFLIYFQGTGAADDSGLPNDRFFAVRPEGSVSTLKIQRTERGDSAVYLCASSPPGREDEQFFGPGTRLTVL.

The chain employs TRBV28 and TRBJ2-7, with D perhaps TRBD2 (7 bases). CDR3 length equals 15 residues. Germline V gene data show CDR1 as MDHEN and CDR2 as SYDVKM. V was shortened by 4 bases and J by 4 bases, with 17 bases between the two germline ends. The CDR3 DNA sequence: TGTGCCAGCAGTTCCCAGACGGGGGGCAGTTACGAGCAGTACTTC. Encoded protein: CASSSQTGGSYEQYF.